These 27 T cell receptor beta chains came from one sample sequenced in a study of molecular identifiers for immune sequencing clone quantification. MiXCR was run by TCRdb on the PCR reads, yielding one entry per CDR3 protein. Among around 300,000 distinct CDR3 sequences listed, about 22% were seen once. Sequenced input: naive CD8+ T cells from blood, with Jurkat cell RNA spiked in. Subset specified: FACS-sorted CD8+CD4-CCR7+CD45RA+ naive T cells. The receptor set was obtained from a human donor in good health. Some libraries in this study had Jurkat cell RNA spiked in.

This clonotype was counted ten times or more. This chain uses TRBV28 with TRBJ2-3, with D tentatively TRBD2 (5 bases). In germline, CDR1 is MDHEN, CDR2 SYDVKM. CDR3 size: 14 residues. The V and J ends lost 3 bases and 4 bases respectively, with 11 bases between them. CDR3 DNA sequence: TGTGCCAGCAGTTTCCGAGGGTATGCAGATACGCAGTATTTT. Protein product: CASSFRGYADTQYF. Using reference TRBV28 and TRBJ2-3 for the parts outside the CDR3, the full variable domain is DVKVTQSSRYLVKRTGEKVFLECVQDMDHENMFWYRQDPGLGLRLIYFSYDVKMKEKGDIPEGYSVSREKKERFSLILESASTNQTSMYLCASSFRGYADTQYFGPGTRLTVL.

This clonotype has more than one count but fewer than ten. Written as DNA, the CDR3 is TGTGCCAGTAGTATACTGCTAGCGGGGGGGGTAGAGCAGTTCTTC. Protein: CASSILLAGGVEQFF. V and J are TRBV19 and TRBJ2-1; 12 bases align to TRBD2. The length of the CDR3 is 15 residues. The V gene end was trimmed by 2 bases and the J gene end by 10 bases; junction bases not matched to a gene: 6. Germline CDR1 LNHDA, CDR2 SQIVND (reference sequence).

The genes are TRBV28 and TRBJ2-7; either TRBD1 or TRBD2 may supply D (5 bases each). V lost 3 bases and J lost 4, with 19 bases in between. The germline V gene has CDR1 MDHEN and CDR2 SYDVKM. The length of the CDR3 is 16 residues. CDR3 protein: CASSFCDRTGGYEQYF. As DNA, the CDR3 is TGTGCCAGCAGTTTTTGTGACAGAACAGGCGGGTACGAGCAGTACTTC.

This clonotype has at least ten counts. J is TRBJ1-2 and V is TRBV2; D might be TRBD1 (5 bases). Germline V gene sequence: CDR1 SNHLY, CDR2 FYNNEI. This CDR3 spans 13 amino acids. Between the trimmed V and J ends, which lost 6 bases and 3 bases, there was a span of 11 bases. Here the CDR3 DNA reads TGTGCCAGCAGAACTACAGGTGACTATGGCTACACCTTC. Amino acid sequence: CASRTTGDYGYTF.

This clonotype was recorded at least ten times. This chain connects TRBV9 to TRBJ1-5; D is uncertain. Trimming left V 0 bases short and J 1 base short, with 5 bases between. The CDR3 runs 14 residues. Germline V lookup: CDR1 SGDLS, CDR2 YYNGEE. CDR3 loop: CASSVGYSNQPQHF. CDR3 in DNA: TGTGCCAGCAGCGTAGGGTACAGCAATCAGCCCCAGCATTTT.

The V gene is TRBV25-1, the J gene TRBJ2-7; D possibly corresponds to TRBD2 (6 bases). Germline CDR1 and CDR2: MGHDK and SYGVNS. The CDR3 has 14 residues. The ends were cut back, 5 bases at V and 6 bases at J, with 17 bases in the middle. CDR3 sequence reads: CASSLTGVLGEQYF. The CDR3 coding sequence is TGTGCCAGCAGTTTAACGGGAGTATTGGGCGAGCAGTACTTC.

As for this clonotype: A junction end diverges from the germline sequence, so it may reflect a read error. J is TRBJ1-3 and V is TRBV5-3; the D gene is possibly TRBD1 (5 bases). TRBV5-3 is sorted into the ORF group, with uncertain function. CDR3 size: 17 residues. The CDR3, as DNA: TGTGCCAGCAGCTTGTTGGGGGTACAGAATGCTGGAAACACCGTATATTTT. Amino acid sequence: CASSLLGVQNAGNTVYF.

There are a few counts of this clonotype. One end of the junction does not line up with germline, which may come from a read error. V and J are TRBV7-7 and TRBJ2-2; 9 nucleotides match TRBD1. CDR1 SSHAT and CDR2 FNYEAQ come from the germline V gene (reference sequence). CDR3 length equals 13 residues. CDR3 in DNA: TGTGCCAGCACGGGACAGGGCACCCGGGAGCTGTTTTTT. Protein: CASTGQGTRELFF.

The sample holds one count of this clonotype. The genes are TRBV27 and TRBJ1-3; D is uncertain. V dropped 5 bases and J dropped 1 base, with 12 bases sitting between them. Germline CDR1 is MNHEY and CDR2 is SMNVEV (reference sequence). The CDR3 spans 15 residues. CDR3 region: CASSEDMTSGNTIYF. Here the CDR3 DNA reads TGTGCCAGCAGTGAAGACATGACATCTGGAAACACCATATATTTT.

This chain links TRBV28 with TRBJ2-3, with 8 positions matching TRBD1. CDR3 length equals 14 residues. Trimming took 6 bases from V and 2 from J; bases not matched to a gene: 4. Germline V gene data show CDR1 as MDHEN and CDR2 as SYDVKM. CDR3 coding DNA: TGTGCCAGCAGACTCAGGGGGCACACAGATACGCAGTATTTT. Its translation is CASRLRGHTDTQYF. The variable domain in full, completed from reference TRBV28 and TRBJ2-3, reads DVKVTQSSRYLVKRTGEKVFLECVQDMDHENMFWYRQDPGLGLRLIYFSYDVKMKEKGDIPEGYSVSREKKERFSLILESASTNQTSMYLCASRLRGHTDTQYFGPGTRLTVL.

This clonotype came up many times. The chain employs TRBV13 and TRBJ2-6; D is perhaps TRBD1 (6 bases). V shed 1 base and J shed 4 bases, with 8 bases lying between them. Per germline, CDR1 PRHDT and CDR2 FYEKMQ (reference sequence). This CDR3 contains 15 residues. The CDR3, as DNA: TGTGCCAGCAGCTTAGCAGGGGCCGGGGCCAACGTCCTGACTTTC. This gives the protein CASSLAGAGANVLTF.

The chain joins TRBV27 to TRBJ2-2, with unresolved D. The germline V and J ends were trimmed by 5 bases and 6 bases, with 13 bases remaining between them. Germline CDR1 reads MNHEY; CDR2 reads SMNVEV (reference sequence). The CDR3 length is 14 residues. The CDR3 loop reads CASSLIGVAGELFF. As DNA, the CDR3 is TGTGCCAGCAGTCTAATTGGGGTTGCCGGGGAGCTGTTTTTT.

This clonotype showed up many times. The CDR3 coding sequence is TGTGCCAGCGCTCGCTCTGGGGGCACTGAAGCTTTCTTT. This encodes CASARSGGTEAFF. J is TRBJ1-1 and V is TRBV2; D possibly corresponds to TRBD1 (5 bases). V was trimmed by 8 bases and J by 4 bases, leaving 14 bases between them. Germline-derived CDR1 and CDR2 are SNHLY and FYNNEI. The CDR3 runs to 13 residues.

This clonotype appeared a few times. The V gene is TRBV7-9, the J gene TRBJ1-6; D call uncertain. The V gene lost 5 bases and the J gene lost 11 bases, with 19 bases spanning the gap. The germline gives CDR1 SEHNR, CDR2 FQNEAQ (reference sequence). This CDR3 contains 15 residues. The CDR3 loop is CASSPKIGSSTPLHF. Here the CDR3 DNA reads TGTGCCAGCAGCCCCAAGATCGGGAGTTCGACACCCCTCCACTTT.

The chain joins TRBV29-1 to TRBJ2-7; 8 bases match TRBD1. The CDR3 sequence is 14 residues long. The germline V gene has CDR1 SQVTM and CDR2 ANQGSEA. V lost 6 bases to trimming and J lost 3 bases; unmatched junction nucleotides: 10. The CDR3 nucleotides read TGCAGCGTCGCCGGGACAGGAGAATACTACGAGCAGTACTTC. It is translated as CSVAGTGEYYEQYF.

This clonotype was seen repeatedly, ten times or more. The DNA for the CDR3 is TGTGCCAGCAGGCTCCCGCAGGGGCTAAACACTGAAGCTTTCTTT. Translating it yields CASRLPQGLNTEAFF. This rearrangement joins TRBV2 to TRBJ1-1; D might be TRBD1 (6 bases). This CDR3 is built from 15 residues. Germline CDR1 SNHLY, CDR2 FYNNEI. Trimming took 6 bases from V and 2 from J, leaving 16 bases between them.

This clonotype was observed at least ten times. V usage is TRBV5-6 and J usage is TRBJ2-3; TRBD2 matches at 9 bases. This CDR3 has 17 residues. The V gene end was trimmed by 4 bases and the J gene end by 2 bases; junction bases not matched to a gene: 11. The germline CDR1 and CDR2 sequences are SGHDT and YYEEEE. CDR3 coding DNA: TGTGCCAGCAGCGGAGAACTAGCGGGTGTTATCACAGATACGCAGTATTTT. This translates into CASSGELAGVITDTQYF.

The sample holds one count of this clonotype. It may be a read error: a sequence one base away is much more abundant. The gene calls are TRBV30 and TRBJ1-1; D remains ambiguous. CDR1 and CDR2 from the germline V gene are GTSNPN and SVGIG (reference sequence). The CDR3 has 13 amino acids. The V end lost 0 bases, the J end lost 7 bases, and 12 bases lay between the germline ends. This CDR3 is CAWSVRCDGEAFF. DNA of the CDR3: TGTGCCTGGAGTGTAAGATGTGACGGTGAAGCTTTCTTT.

This chain links TRBV6-1 with TRBJ2-7; possible D gene TRBD1, 6 bases. The ends were cut back, 11 bases at V and 12 bases at J, with 29 bases in the middle. There are 14 residues in the CDR3. CDR1 MNHNS and CDR2 SASEGT come from the germline V gene. CDR3: CARRPSGGGVAPYF. Here the CDR3 DNA reads TGTGCCCGCCGCCCCTCGGGTGGGGGCGTCGCGCCGTACTTC.

This rearrangement joins TRBV27 to TRBJ2-7, with a possible D match to TRBD2 (6 bases). CDR3 length: 13 residues. Trimming cost V 4 bases and J 4 bases, with 11 bases left between them. Germline loops: CDR1 MNHEY, CDR2 SMNVEV (reference sequence). The CDR3 nucleotides read TGTGCCAGCAGTTGGGGGGACTCGTACGAGCAGTACTTC. Protein product: CASSWGDSYEQYF.

The chain links TRBV7-9 to TRBJ1-2, with 8 bases matching TRBD1. The germline CDR1 and CDR2 sequences are SEHNR and FQNEAQ (reference sequence). V shed 5 bases and J 4 bases; nucleotides not matched to a gene: 6. The CDR3 consists of 14 residues. CDR3 DNA: TGTGCCAGCAGCCCGACAGGGGCGGGCTATGGCTACACCTTC. It encodes CASSPTGAGYGYTF.

Details on this clonotype: A read error may be the cause here, since a much bigger clone is one base away. V is TRBV4-3 and J is TRBJ2-3, with TRBD2 matching over 8 bases. With 8 bases clipped from V and 2 bases from J, the junction kept 6 bases outside the gene matches. Germline CDR1 is LGHNA and CDR2 is YSLEER. The CDR3 is 14 amino acids. The CDR3 loop is CASSGLEPTDTQYF. In DNA form, the CDR3 reads TGCGCCAGCTCGGGACTAGAGCCCACAGATACGCAGTATTTT.

To note about this clonotype: Its ends do not fully match the called genes, so a read error is possible. V usage is TRBV9 and J usage is TRBJ2-7; 9 bases align to TRBD1. The CDR3 consists of 14 residues. Germline-derived CDR1 and CDR2 are SGDLS and YYNGEE. CDR3 in amino acids: CAGSVGDRAREQYF. The CDR3 DNA sequence: TGTGCCGGCAGCGTAGGGGACAGGGCGCGTGAGCAGTACTTC.

Ten or more counts support this clonotype. The CDR3 protein is CASSSSGLRTDTQYF. In DNA form, the CDR3 reads TGTGCCAGCAGCTCCTCGGGACTTCGCACAGATACGCAGTATTTT. The gene calls are TRBV12-3 or TRBV12-4 and TRBJ2-3, with D possibly matching TRBD2 (6 bases). The ends were cut back, 6 bases at V and 1 base at J, with 14 bases in the middle. The CDR3 extends over 15 amino acids.

Of note for this clonotype: The conserved phenylalanine or tryptophan normally closing the CDR3 is absent here, so this likely arose from a read error. This sequence joins TRBV27 and TRBJ2-7; 11 nucleotides match TRBD1. CDR1 and CDR2 (germline): MNHEY, SMNVEV (reference sequence). V was clipped by 4 bases and J by 3 bases; unmatched bases: 2. This CDR3 has 14 amino acids. The CDR3 DNA is TGTGCCAGCAGTTCTGGGACAGGGGGCTACGAGCAGTACCTC. Encoded protein: CASSSGTGGYEQYL.

This clonotype showed up many times. The V call is TRBV20-1, the J call TRBJ2-5, with D unclear. V lost 0 bases and J 2 bases, leaving 10 bases between the germline ends. The V gene's germline CDR1 is DFQATT and CDR2 SNEGSKA (reference sequence). The CDR3 runs to 14 residues. The CDR3 DNA follows: TGCAGTGCTAGAGATGAGAGCCCACAAGAGACCCAGTACTTC. This encodes CSARDESPQETQYF.

As concerns this clonotype: Since a much larger clone is just one base distant, this may be a read error. The V and J genes are TRBV4-2 and TRBJ2-7; TRBD1 agrees at 7 bases. Germline CDR1 reads LGHNA; CDR2 reads YNFKEQ. The CDR3 extends over 13 amino acids. CDR3 sequence reads: CASSQGQLYGQYF. The CDR3 DNA is TGTGCCAGCAGCCAGGGACAGCTGTACGGGCAGTACTTC.